A single sample is the source of the 4 T cell receptor beta chains below, sequenced in a study of T cell responses to AZD1222 COVID-19 vaccine. The data were produced by immunoSEQ multiplex PCR, yet TCRdb's version contains in-frame clones alone and is incomplete. Of tens of thousands of clones in the sample, around 86% are singletons; the top ten hold over 2%. The sequencing here drew on peripheral blood, taken on day 0 of AZD1222 vaccination. These receptors all stem from an adult in good health.

This sequence joins TRBV12-3 or TRBV12-4 and TRBJ1-5; no definite D call. This CDR3 region has 13 residues. V was trimmed by 5 bases and J by 7 bases, leaving 12 bases between them. This CDR3 reads CASSIMAEQPQHF. The CDR3 coding sequence is TGTGCCAGCAGTATTATGGCGGAACAGCCCCAGCATTTT.

V usage is TRBV12-5 and J usage is TRBJ2-5; D remains ambiguous. From germline, CDR1 is LGHNT and CDR2 FRNRAP. CDR3 size: 13 residues. V gave up 6 bases and J gave up 7 bases, with 15 bases separating them. The CDR3 region has the DNA TGTGCTAGTGGCCACCCGGTAACGGGGACCCAGTACTTC. Translated, it gives CASGHPVTGTQYF.

The chain recombines TRBV5-4 with TRBJ2-5; the match to TRBD2 covers 11 bases. Germline V CDR1 and CDR2: SGHNT, YYREEE (reference sequence). The CDR3 sequence is 19 residues long. J lost 5 bases, V lost 1 base, and 16 bases had no gene match. This chain's CDR3 is CASSLRLLAGVGGRETQYF. The CDR3 DNA reads TGTGCCAGCAGCTTGCGCCTACTAGCGGGAGTGGGTGGTAGGGAGACCCAGTACTTC.

The chain couples TRBV7-9 to TRBJ1-5, with TRBD1 as a possible D gene (6 bases). CDR1 and CDR2 from the germline V gene are SEHNR and FQNEAQ (reference sequence). V gave up 4 bases and J gave up 7 bases, with 14 bases separating them. CDR3 length: 14 amino acids. The CDR3 nucleotides are TGTGCCAGCAGCTCTTGGACAGAAGGACAGCCCCAGCATTTT. Its protein is CASSSWTEGQPQHF.